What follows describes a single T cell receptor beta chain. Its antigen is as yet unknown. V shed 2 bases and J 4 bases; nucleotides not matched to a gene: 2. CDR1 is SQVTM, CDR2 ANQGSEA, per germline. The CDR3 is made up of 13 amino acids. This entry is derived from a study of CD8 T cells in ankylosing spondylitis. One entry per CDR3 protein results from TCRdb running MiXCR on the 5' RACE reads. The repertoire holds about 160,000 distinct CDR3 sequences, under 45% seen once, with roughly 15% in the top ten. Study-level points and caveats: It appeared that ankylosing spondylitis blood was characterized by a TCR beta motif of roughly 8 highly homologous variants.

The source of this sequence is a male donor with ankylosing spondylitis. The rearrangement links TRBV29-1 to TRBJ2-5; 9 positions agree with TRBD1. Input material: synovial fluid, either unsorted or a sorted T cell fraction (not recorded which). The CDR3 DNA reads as TGCAGCGTTGAACGGACAGGGGTAGAGACCCAGTACTTC. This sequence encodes CSVERTGVETQYF.